This TCR beta chain was recorded in a study of regulatory T cells in long-lasting Graves disease. Arm-PCR of CDR3 regions and iRepertoire HTBI primers were the basis on which TCR beta libraries were built. In TCRdb, the multiplex PCR reads were re-called with MiXCR into one record per CDR3 protein. The sample has roughly 380,000 distinct CDR3 sequences, approximately 15% seen once. The time point: newly diagnosed GD, antithyroid drugs for less than 3 months. The TCR library used RNA extracted from PBMCs. In this sample, this clonotype turned up many times. V was pared by 5 bases and J by 3 bases, with 10 bases between. CDR1 is WSHSY and CDR2 is SAAADI in the germline V gene. The CDR3 is 13 amino acids. The sample was also linked to a second study, of T cells in Graves' hyperthyroidism and ophthalmopathy.

The sample consisted of peripheral blood mononuclear cells (PBMCs), taken at new diagnosis, from a patient treated with antithyroid drugs. This TCR came from a man aged 40-50 years with Graves disease. The V and J genes are TRBV10-2 and TRBJ1-1; no clear D gene. The DNA for the CDR3 is TGCGCCAGCAGTAGAGACACTTACACTGAAGCTTTCTTT. Protein sequence: CASSRDTYTEAFF.